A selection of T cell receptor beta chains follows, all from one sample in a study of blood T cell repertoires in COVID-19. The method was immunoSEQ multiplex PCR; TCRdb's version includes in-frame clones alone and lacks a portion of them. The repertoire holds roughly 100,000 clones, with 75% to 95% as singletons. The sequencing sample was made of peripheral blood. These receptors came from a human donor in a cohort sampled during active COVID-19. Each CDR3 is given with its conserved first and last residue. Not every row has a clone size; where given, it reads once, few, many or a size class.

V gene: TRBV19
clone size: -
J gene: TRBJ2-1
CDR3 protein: CASRLAGSYNEQFF

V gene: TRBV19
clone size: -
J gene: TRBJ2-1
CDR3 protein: CASSIAAGSNEQFF

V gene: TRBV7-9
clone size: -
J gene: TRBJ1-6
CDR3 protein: CASSLTDSSPLHF

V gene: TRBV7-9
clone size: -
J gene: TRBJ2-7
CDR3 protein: CASSVPGQGADEQYF

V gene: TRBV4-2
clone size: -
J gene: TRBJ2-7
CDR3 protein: CASSQAGSGYEQYF

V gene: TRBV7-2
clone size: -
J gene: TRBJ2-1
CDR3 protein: CASSSPGGSGGPGYNEQFF

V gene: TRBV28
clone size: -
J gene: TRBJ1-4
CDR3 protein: CASSPSGTGGVEKLFF

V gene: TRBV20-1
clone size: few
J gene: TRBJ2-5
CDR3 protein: CSASYRGGRETQYF

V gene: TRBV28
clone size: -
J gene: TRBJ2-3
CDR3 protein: CASSSGSLGTRRDTQYF

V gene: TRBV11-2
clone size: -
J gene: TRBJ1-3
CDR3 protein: CASSLAGTGADISGNTIYF

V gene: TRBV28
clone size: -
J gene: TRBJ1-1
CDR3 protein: CASTPGQKTEAFF

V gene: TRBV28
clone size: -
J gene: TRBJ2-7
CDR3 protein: CATKPGLGHEQYF

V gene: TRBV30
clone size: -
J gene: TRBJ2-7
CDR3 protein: CAWSVRGVEQYF

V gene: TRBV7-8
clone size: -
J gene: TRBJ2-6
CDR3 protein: CASSLLPTGGSGANVLTF

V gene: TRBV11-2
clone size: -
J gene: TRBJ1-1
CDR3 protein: CASSPPGTLTEAFF

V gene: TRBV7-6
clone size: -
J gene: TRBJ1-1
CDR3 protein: CASSLSPGNTEAFF

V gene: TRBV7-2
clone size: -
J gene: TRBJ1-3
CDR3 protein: CASSRAGTTASGNTIYF

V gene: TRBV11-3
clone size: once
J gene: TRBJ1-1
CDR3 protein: CASSLDINTEAFF

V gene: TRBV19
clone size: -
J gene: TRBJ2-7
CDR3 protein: CASSQSYEQYF

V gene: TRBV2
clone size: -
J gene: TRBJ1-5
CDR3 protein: CASSVGGGNQPQHF

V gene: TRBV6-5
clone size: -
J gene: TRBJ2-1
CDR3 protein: CASSWDSYNEQFF

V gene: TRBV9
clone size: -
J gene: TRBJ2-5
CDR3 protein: CASSVGGLETQYF

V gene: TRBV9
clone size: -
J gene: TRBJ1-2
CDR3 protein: CASSVGTGSANYGYTF

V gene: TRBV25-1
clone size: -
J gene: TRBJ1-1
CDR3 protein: CASTSMGRLGTEAFF

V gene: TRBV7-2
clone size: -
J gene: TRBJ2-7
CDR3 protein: CASSLDVRTSPYEQYF

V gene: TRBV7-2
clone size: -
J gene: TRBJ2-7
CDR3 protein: CASSFPGDYSPYEQYF

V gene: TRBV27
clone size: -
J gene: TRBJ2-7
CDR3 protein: CASSYRVSSYEQYF

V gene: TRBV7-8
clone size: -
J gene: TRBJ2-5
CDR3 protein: CASSMPLQDGGETQYF